This TCR beta chain was identified during a study of Graves' ophthalmopathy and Graves' hyperthyroidism. A word on this clonotype: It may be a read error: a sequence one base away is much more abundant.

TCR beta CDR3 regions were amplified from RNA transcripts. Amplification began with first-round RT-PCR using HTBI primers, then second-round multiplex PCR was performed. TCRdb itself ran the multiplex PCR reads through MiXCR, one entry per CDR3 protein. The data show 660,000 or so distinct CDR3 sequences, more than 40% seen once. The CDR3 has 14 amino acids. Germline CDR1 MGHRA, CDR2 YSYEKL. This clonotype originated in an adult man with Graves' ophthalmopathy. Sequenced: peripheral blood. The chain employs TRBV4-1 and TRBJ1-6, with 9 bases that match TRBD1. The CDR3 coding sequence is TGTGCCGGCAGCCAAGTAAAAACGGGACAGGGCCTCCACTTT. It translates to CAGSQVKTGQGLHF.